This T cell receptor (beta chain) came from a study of metastatic and nonmetastatic thyroid tumors. Patients had received no treatment of any kind before thyroid surgery. There are 14 residues in the CDR3. Looked up from germline, CDR1 is GTSNPN and CDR2 is SVGIG (reference sequence). With V trimmed by 0 bases and J by 5 bases, 3 bases remained unmatched. TCRdb redid the clone calls on the PCR reads using MiXCR. Seen here are some 41,000 clones, over 25% observed once, and the top ten hold approximately 9.8%. The table lists this clone with many counts. This clonotype was sampled from a male donor with papillary thyroid cancer or a benign thyroid nodule (not recorded which). Some clones in this sample may be carry-over from other donors' samples. This rearrangement joins TRBV30 to TRBJ1-5; 8 bases fit TRBD1. The sequencing input was blood. The CDR3 protein is CAWSVKTGDQPQHF. The DNA for the CDR3 is TGTGCCTGGAGTGTAAAGACAGGGGATCAGCCCCAGCATTTT. Using reference TRBV30 and TRBJ1-5 for the parts outside the CDR3, the full variable domain is SQTIHQWPATLVQPVGSPLSLECTVEGTSNPNLYWYRQAAGRGLQLLFYSVGIGQISSEVPQNLSASRPQDRQFILSSKKLLLSDSGFYLCAWSVKTGDQPQHFGDGTRLSIL.